Presented here are 29 T cell receptor beta chains from one specimen sequenced in a study of blood T cells in healthy people across ages. For the second PCR, which ran for about 7 to 11 cycles, a sample-barcoded 5' primer and a J-beta primer mix were used. TCRdb re-called the 5' RACE reads with MiXCR, one entry per CDR3 protein. The sample contains about 1.5 million distinct CDR3 sequences, 40% to 45% of which appear only once. Sequenced sample: blood. These receptor sequences come from a young woman in good health.

The chain couples TRBV7-8 to TRBJ1-5, with D possibly being TRBD1 (5 bases). Germline V gene sequence: CDR1 SGHVS, CDR2 FQNEAQ. Trimming took 0 bases from V and 2 from J, leaving 8 bases between them. The CDR3 contains 15 residues. DNA for the CDR3: TGTGCCAGCAGCTTAGCGCGGGACGGCAATCAGCCCCAGCATTTT. Its translation: CASSLARDGNQPQHF.

This chain connects TRBV27 to TRBJ1-4; possibly TRBD1 for D (6 bases). Germline V gene sequence: CDR1 MNHEY, CDR2 SMNVEV (reference sequence). This CDR3 comprises 16 residues. With 5 bases removed from V and 0 bases from J, the gap between germline ends came to 13 bases. The CDR3 reads CASSQIRTATNEKLFF. The CDR3, as DNA: TGTGCCAGCAGTCAAATAAGGACAGCAACTAATGAAAAACTGTTTTTT.

V gene TRBV6-6 combines with J gene TRBJ1-2, with TRBD1 identical over 10 bases. V lost 6 bases to trimming and J lost 7 bases; unmatched junction nucleotides: 2. The CDR3 extends over 12 amino acids. CDR1 is MNHNY and CDR2 is SVGAGI in the germline V gene (reference sequence). CDR3 in DNA: TGTGCCAGCAGGGGACAGGGGTTTGGCTACACCTTC. Translating it yields CASRGQGFGYTF.

There are a few counts of this clonotype. The chain is built from TRBV10-3 and TRBJ2-1; D is unresolved. This CDR3 contains 14 residues. Germline V lookup: CDR1 ENHRY, CDR2 SYGVKD. Deletions cut 0 bases from V and 6 bases from J, with 9 bases between. The CDR3 bases are TGTGCCATCAGTGAGTCGAAACAGATCAATGAGCAGTTCTTC. It specifies CAISESKQINEQFF.

The chain joins TRBV20-1 to TRBJ2-1, with a tentative D call TRBD2 (5 bases). V dropped 4 bases and J dropped 0 bases, with 10 bases sitting between them. This CDR3 region has 14 residues. Looked up from germline, CDR1 is DFQATT and CDR2 is SNEGSKA (reference sequence). The CDR3 DNA reads TGCAGTGCTAATGGACTGGACTCCTACAATGAGCAGTTCTTC. This gives the protein CSANGLDSYNEQFF.

V is TRBV11-2 and J is TRBJ2-3; maybe TRBD2 (6 bases). Germline CDR1 and CDR2: SGHAT and FQNNGV. The germline V and J ends were trimmed by 5 bases and 7 bases, with 22 bases remaining between them. This CDR3 comprises 16 residues. CDR3 sequence (DNA): TGTGCCAGCAGCCGGGTCTGGGGGGTTGGAGGAAATACGCAGTATTTT. It yields the protein CASSRVWGVGGNTQYF.

The J gene is TRBJ2-2, the V gene TRBV4-2, with D maybe TRBD2 (5 bases). Trimming left V 2 bases short and J 4 bases short, with 8 bases between. The CDR3 consists of 14 residues. Germline V gene sequence: CDR1 LGHNA, CDR2 YNFKEQ. This CDR3 reads CASSQPSGTGELFF. The CDR3 DNA reads TGTGCCAGCAGCCAACCGAGCGGCACCGGGGAGCTGTTTTTT.

The chain uses TRBV7-8 and TRBJ2-2; 12 positions agree with TRBD1. Losses at the gene ends were 5 bases for V and 4 bases for J; bases not matched to a gene: 14. The length of the CDR3 is 19 residues. CDR1 and CDR2 (germline): SGHVS, FQNEAQ. CDR3 sequence reads: CASSPFRDRGLLVTGELFF. The CDR3 DNA reads TGTGCCAGCAGCCCTTTCCGGGACAGGGGGCTCTTGGTCACCGGGGAGCTGTTTTTT.

The chain employs TRBV4-3 and TRBJ2-1; 7 positions agree with TRBD2. Germline V gene lookup returns CDR1 LGHNA and CDR2 YSLEER. Unmatched junction bases numbered 4, after V lost 1 base and J lost 10 bases. There are 13 residues in the CDR3. CDR3 sequence (DNA): TGCGCCAGCAGCCAAGCGGCACTAGCGGAGCAGTTCTTC. Its translation is CASSQAALAEQFF.

This clonotype occurred a few times. The V gene is TRBV5-5, the J gene TRBJ1-5, with a possible D match to TRBD1 (6 bases). CDR1 is SGHKS and CDR2 is YYEKEE in the germline V gene (reference sequence). This CDR3 is built from 17 residues. The V end was cut by 4 bases, the J end by 4 bases, with 21 bases between. CDR3 DNA sequence: TGTGCCAGCAGCCCTGGGGGCATTATACCCCGAAATCAGCCCCAGCATTTT. This sequence encodes CASSPGGIIPRNQPQHF.

The DNA for the CDR3 is TGTGCCTGGAGTCCCACATGGACAGGGGACACAGATACGCAGTATTTT. This translates into CAWSPTWTGDTDTQYF. The chain joins TRBV30 to TRBJ2-3; 9 bases are a match to TRBD1. There are 16 residues in the CDR3. With V trimmed by 2 bases and J by 2 bases, 8 bases remained unmatched. CDR1 is GTSNPN and CDR2 is SVGIG in the germline V gene (reference sequence).

This clonotype turned up a few times. The genes are TRBV29-1 and TRBJ2-7, with TRBD2 as a possible D gene (6 bases). Trimming took off 4 bases at V and 2 bases at J, with 12 bases between the two ends. This CDR3 contains 13 residues. Germline lookup yields CDR1 SQVTM and CDR2 ANQGSEA. This CDR3 reads CSVGAGPPYEQYF. In DNA form, the CDR3 reads TGCAGCGTTGGGGCGGGGCCCCCCTACGAGCAGTACTTC.

This chain uses TRBV18 with TRBJ2-7; D gene unclear. This CDR3 contains 15 residues. Germline CDR1 is KGHSH and CDR2 is LQKENI. The V end was cut by 3 bases, the J end by 3 bases, with 15 bases between. The CDR3 region has the DNA TGTGCCAGCTCACCCGAGGCTTACTCCTACTACGAGCAGTACTTC. Its protein product is CASSPEAYSYYEQYF.

This chain links TRBV21-1 with TRBJ2-4; the DNA was not compared with TRBD2, the D call given in the table. TRBV21-1 is reported as a pseudogene. The length of the CDR3 is 19 residues. The CDR3 loop is CASSKCRGSGQMGKNIQYF. The CDR3, as DNA: TGTGCCAGCAGCAAGTGTCGGGGCAGCGGTCAGATGGGGAAAAACATTCAGTACTTC.

The gene calls are TRBV7-9 and TRBJ1-6; D gene uncertain. CDR3 size: 16 residues. V lost 5 bases and J 1 base, leaving 12 bases between the germline ends. Germline V gene sequence: CDR1 SEHNR, CDR2 FQNEAQ (reference sequence). CDR3 sequence reads: CASSLIGLSYNSPLHF. As DNA, the CDR3 is TGTGCCAGCAGCCTGATCGGTTTGTCCTATAATTCACCCCTCCACTTT.

This clonotype was seen a few times. This chain links TRBV7-9 with TRBJ2-1; 9 nucleotides match TRBD2. The CDR3 covers 14 residues. Germline V gene data show CDR1 as SEHNR and CDR2 as FQNEAQ (reference sequence). The CDR3 is CATPTSGSYNEQFF. CDR3 nucleotide sequence: TGTGCGACCCCGACTAGCGGCTCCTACAATGAGCAGTTCTTC.

In this sample, this clonotype turned up a few times. This chain joins TRBV12-3 or TRBV12-4 and TRBJ2-2; maybe TRBD1 (5 bases). Trimming stripped 6 bases from V and 5 bases from J, with 10 bases between. The CDR3 loop spans 13 amino acids. For the CDR3, the DNA is TGTGCCAGCAGAAAACAGGAGACCGGGGAGCTGTTTTTT. Its protein product is CASRKQETGELFF.

This clonotype was seen only a few times. The chain links TRBV3-1 to TRBJ2-7; TRBD2 aligns across 8 bases. CDR1 and CDR2 from the germline V gene are LGHDT and YNNKEL (reference sequence). Trimming took 0 bases from V and 3 from J; bases not matched to a gene: 4. The CDR3 loop spans 15 amino acids. CDR3: CASSQEVAGYYEQYF. As DNA, the CDR3 is TGTGCCAGCAGCCAAGAAGTAGCGGGGTACTACGAGCAGTACTTC.

This clonotype was found a few times. The chain carries TRBV6-2 or TRBV6-3 and TRBJ2-7, with D perhaps TRBD2 (6 bases). The CDR3 extends over 15 amino acids. Germline lookup yields CDR1 MNHEY and CDR2 SVGEGT. Deletions cut 6 bases from V and 0 bases from J, with 15 bases between. CDR3 sequence reads: CASSLGGIGSYEQYF. The CDR3 coding sequence is TGTGCCAGCAGCCTTGGGGGGATTGGCTCCTACGAGCAGTACTTC.

This clonotype was counted a few times. This chain uses TRBV7-2 with TRBJ2-7; D tentatively reads TRBD1 or TRBD2 (5 bases each). The CDR3 has 14 amino acids. V was clipped by 5 bases and J by 6 bases, with 17 bases between them. CDR1 is SGHTA and CDR2 is FQGNSA in the germline V gene. Written as DNA, the CDR3 is TGTGCCAGCAGCCAACCCGGGGCGATTCGCGAGCAGTACTTC. Translating gives CASSQPGAIREQYF.

The V call is TRBV2, the J call TRBJ2-1; D may be TRBD1 or TRBD2 (5 bases each). The CDR3 extends over 17 amino acids. V lost 8 bases, J lost 0 bases, and 20 bases lay in between. Germline V gene sequence: CDR1 SNHLY, CDR2 FYNNEI. CDR3 coding DNA: TGTGCCAGCTGGGGGATTTACTCCAAGAGCTCCTACAATGAGCAGTTCTTC. As protein: CASWGIYSKSSYNEQFF.

The V call is TRBV7-6, the J call TRBJ2-3, with 10 bases aligning to TRBD1. Germline lookup yields CDR1 SGHVS and CDR2 FNYEAQ. The CDR3 sequence is 15 residues long. V was clipped by 4 bases and J by 2 bases; unmatched bases: 3. The CDR3 loop reads CASSSGQGTTDTQYF. The DNA for the CDR3 is TGTGCCAGCAGCTCGGGACAGGGGACCACAGATACGCAGTATTTT. Using reference TRBV7-6 and TRBJ2-3 for the parts outside the CDR3, the full variable domain is GAGVSQSPRYKVTKRGQDVALRCDPISGHVSLYWYRQALGQGPEFLTYFNYEAQQDKSGLPNDRFSAERPEGSISTLTIQRTEQRDSAMYRCASSSGQGTTDTQYFGPGTRLTVL.

V usage is TRBV5-1 and J usage is TRBJ2-1; D not resolved. V was clipped by 4 bases and J by 4 bases, with 12 bases between them. The CDR3 sequence is 14 residues long. Germline assignment: CDR1 SGHRS and CDR2 YFSETQ. The CDR3 DNA reads TGCGCCAGCAGCAGTGACGGAAGATACAATGAGCAGTTCTTC. Its translation is CASSSDGRYNEQFF. The full variable domain, rest sourced from reference TRBV5-1 and TRBJ2-1, is KAGVTQTPRYLIKTRGQQVTLSCSPISGHRSVSWYQQTPGQGLQFLFEYFSETQRNKGNFPGRFSGRQFSNSRSEMNVSTLELGDSALYLCASSSDGRYNEQFFGPGTRLTVL.

This clonotype has a handful of counts. V is TRBV3-1 and J is TRBJ1-6, with D unresolved. This CDR3 comprises 14 residues. V was shortened by 2 bases and J by 7 bases, with 9 bases between the two germline ends. The germline V gene encodes CDR1 LGHDT and CDR2 YNNKEL (reference sequence). CDR3 amino acids: CASSQRGSNSPLHF. The CDR3 DNA reads as TGTGCCAGCAGCCAACGGGGTTCAAATTCACCCCTCCACTTT.

V gene TRBV29-1 combines with J gene TRBJ2-7; D is ambiguous. V lost 4 bases and J lost 3, with 10 bases in between. CDR3 length: 12 amino acids. CDR1 SQVTM and CDR2 ANQGSEA come from the germline V gene. The CDR3 region is CSVGGYLYEQYF. In nucleotides, the CDR3 is TGCAGCGTTGGAGGCTACCTCTACGAGCAGTACTTC.

This clonotype was observed at least ten times. V is TRBV28 and J is TRBJ2-7; the match to TRBD1 covers 8 bases. The CDR3 runs 16 residues. V lost 5 bases, J lost 0 bases, and 9 bases stayed unmatched. The germline CDR1 and CDR2 sequences are MDHEN and SYDVKM. CDR3: CASSIVRDRISYEQYF. CDR3 nucleotide sequence: TGTGCCAGCAGTATCGTCCGGGACAGGATCTCCTACGAGCAGTACTTC. Full variable domain (remainder filled in from reference TRBV28 and TRBJ2-7): DVKVTQSSRYLVKRTGEKVFLECVQDMDHENMFWYRQDPGLGLRLIYFSYDVKMKEKGDIPEGYSVSREKKERFSLILESASTNQTSMYLCASSIVRDRISYEQYFGPGTRLTVT.

This clonotype was observed many times. Germline and junction disagree at one end, which may indicate a read error. The chain combines TRBV5-1 with TRBJ1-6; 8 positions match TRBD1. This CDR3 has 14 residues. CDR1 SGHRS and CDR2 YFSETQ come from the germline V gene. The CDR3 nucleotides read TGTGCCAGCAGCTTAGGACAGGGTAGTTCACCCCTCCACTTT. Amino acids: CASSLGQGSSPLHF. Full variable domain (outside the CDR3, taken from reference TRBV5-1 and TRBJ1-6): KAGVTQTPRYLIKTRGQQVTLSCSPISGHRSVSWYQQTPGQGLQFLFEYFSETQRNKGNFPGRFSGRQFSNSRSEMNVSTLELGDSALYLCASSLGQGSSPLHFGNGTRLTVT.

The J gene is TRBJ2-3, the V gene TRBV6-1; perhaps TRBD2 as D (5 bases). Germline V gives CDR1 MNHNS, CDR2 SASEGT. The V end lost 8 bases, the J end lost 2 bases, and 11 bases lay between the germline ends. CDR3 length: 13 residues. The DNA for the CDR3 is TGTGCCAGCCTCGGGGTCTCCACAGATACGCAGTATTTT. It codes for CASLGVSTDTQYF.

V and J are TRBV4-2 and TRBJ1-3; D is unclear. V lost 4 bases, J lost 3 bases, and 16 bases lay in between. The CDR3 totals 16 residues. Germline lookup yields CDR1 LGHNA and CDR2 YNFKEQ. This CDR3 reads CASSLQAGFGGNTIYF. In DNA form, the CDR3 reads TGTGCCAGCAGCCTTCAAGCTGGGTTTGGTGGAAACACCATATATTTT.